These 2 T cell receptor beta chains came from one sample sequenced in a study of STAT5B mutations in CD4+ large granular lymphocyte leukemia. Assay: immunoSEQ multiplex PCR; the TCRdb copy retains only in-frame clones and omits some. The data contain approximately 1,200 clones, 75% to 80% of them singletons. Sequenced sample: PBMCs. The receptor source for this set is a man in his sixties or seventies with CD4+ T-cell large granular lymphocyte leukemia.

The chain links TRBV7-2 to TRBJ1-5; tentative D call: TRBD1 (5 bases). Germline V gene lookup returns CDR1 SGHTA and CDR2 FQGNSA. The ends were cut back, 7 bases at V and 4 bases at J, with 11 bases in the middle. The CDR3 sequence is 13 residues long. The CDR3 DNA reads as TGTGCCAGCACCAGGGATTTAAATCAGCCCCAGCATTTT. It specifies CASTRDLNQPQHF. The full variable domain, completed using reference TRBV7-2 and TRBJ1-5, is GAGVSQSPSNKVTEKGKDVELRCDPISGHTALYWYRQSLGQGLEFLIYFQGNSAPDKSGLPSDRFSAERTGGSVSTLTIQRTQQEDSAVYLCASTRDLNQPQHFGDGTRLSIL.

The V call is TRBV7-2, the J call TRBJ2-5, with D hard to call. CDR1 is SGHTA and CDR2 is FQGNSA in the germline V gene. The length of the CDR3 is 12 residues. With 2 bases removed from V and 4 bases from J, the gap between germline ends came to 5 bases. DNA for the CDR3: TGTGCCAGCAGCTTAATACGAGAGACCCAGTACTTC. Its protein product is CASSLIRETQYF. Combining the CDR3 with reference TRBV7-2 and TRBJ2-5 gives the whole variable domain GAGVSQSPSNKVTEKGKDVELRCDPISGHTALYWYRQSLGQGLEFLIYFQGNSAPDKSGLPSDRFSAERTGGSVSTLTIQRTQQEDSAVYLCASSLIRETQYFGPGTRLLVL.